This T cell receptor (beta chain) was recorded in a study of CD8 T cells in Susac syndrome. Whole-study findings and limits: It was acknowledged by the study that relatively few individuals were included in its TCR sequencing and HLA analysis.

Controls were healthy donors (matched for age and sex). Of note for this clonotype: Its antigen is still unknown.

It was with random hexamers that roughly 0.45 to 1 ug RNA was reverse transcribed. Amplification of TCR beta CDR3 across 54 Vbeta and 13 Jbeta was performed with immunoSEQ multiplex PCR. TCRdb processed the immunoSEQ multiplex PCR reads anew with MiXCR; each CDR3 protein has one entry. The table records 180,000 or so distinct CDR3 sequences, around 94% of them present only once. Looked up from germline, CDR1 is SGHRS and CDR2 is YFSETQ. This CDR3 region has 17 residues. The V gene lost 0 bases and the J gene lost 4 bases, with 19 bases spanning the gap. The clonotype was recovered from a human donor in good health. The material sequenced was CD4+ T cells from PBMCs. V and J are TRBV5-1 and TRBJ2-5; D might be TRBD1 (5 bases). The CDR3: CASSLALRRTRGETQYF. The CDR3 bases are TGCGCCAGCAGCTTGGCCCTAAGGAGAACAAGGGGAGAGACCCAGTACTTC.